These 5 T cell receptor beta chains were all obtained from the same sample, sequenced in a study of blood T cell repertoires in COVID-19. Only in-frame clones appear in the TCRdb table, and some are missing; sequencing was by immunoSEQ multiplex PCR. The sample shows 150,000 or so clones, roughly 80% of them seen only once. Sequencing input: PBMCs or T cells enriched from blood (not recorded which). The receptors come from a man aged 50 to 59 who had recovered from COVID-19.

The chain carries TRBV20-1 and TRBJ2-5; perhaps TRBD2 as D (5 bases). Germline CDR1 reads DFQATT; CDR2 reads SNEGSKA (reference sequence). Deletions cut 7 bases from V and 5 bases from J, with 11 bases between. The CDR3 runs to 11 residues. The DNA of the CDR3 is TGCAGTGTCGAGGGTCCGGAGACCCAGTACTTC. It encodes CSVEGPETQYF.

V usage is TRBV3-1 (or the pseudogene TRBV3-2) and J usage is TRBJ2-1; D is undetermined. With 11 bases removed from V and 5 bases from J, the gap between germline ends came to 7 bases. Germline CDR1 LGHDT, CDR2 YNNKEL (reference sequence). The CDR3 consists of 10 residues. This CDR3 reads CAHKNNEQFF. CDR3 sequence (DNA): TGTGCCCACAAGAACAATGAGCAGTTCTTC.

The chain has TRBV2 and TRBJ2-3, with no clear D. V lost 4 bases and J lost 2, with 16 bases in between. This CDR3 region has 16 residues. From germline, CDR1 is SNHLY and CDR2 FYNNEI. CDR3: CASSGIAATYTDTQYF. CDR3 bases: TGTGCCAGCAGTGGTATCGCTGCCACATACACAGATACGCAGTATTTT. Drawing the rest from reference TRBV2 and TRBJ2-3, the complete variable domain is EPEVTQTPSHQVTQMGQEVILRCVPISNHLYFYWYRQILGQKVEFLVSFYNNEISEKSEIFDDQFSVERPDGSNFTLKIRSTKLEDSAMYFCASSGIAATYTDTQYFGPGTRLTVL.

The chain is built from TRBV28 and TRBJ2-7, with TRBD2 matching 12 bases. The CDR3 spans 14 residues. Germline trimming cut 6 bases from V and 3 bases from J; bases unmatched to any gene: 3. The germline CDR1 and CDR2 sequences are MDHEN and SYDVKM. The CDR3 DNA follows: TGTGCCAGCAGACTAGCGGGGGGAAACTACGAGCAGTACTTC. Its translation: CASRLAGGNYEQYF.

The chain carries TRBV21-1 and TRBJ2-5; TRBD2, the D gene given by the table, was not confirmed from the DNA. TRBV21-1 is described as a pseudogene. The CDR3 covers 17 residues. The CDR3 spells CASSKSLAGGPAETQYF. As DNA, the CDR3 is TGTGCCAGCAGCAAAAGCCTAGCGGGGGGGCCCGCTGAGACCCAGTACTTC.